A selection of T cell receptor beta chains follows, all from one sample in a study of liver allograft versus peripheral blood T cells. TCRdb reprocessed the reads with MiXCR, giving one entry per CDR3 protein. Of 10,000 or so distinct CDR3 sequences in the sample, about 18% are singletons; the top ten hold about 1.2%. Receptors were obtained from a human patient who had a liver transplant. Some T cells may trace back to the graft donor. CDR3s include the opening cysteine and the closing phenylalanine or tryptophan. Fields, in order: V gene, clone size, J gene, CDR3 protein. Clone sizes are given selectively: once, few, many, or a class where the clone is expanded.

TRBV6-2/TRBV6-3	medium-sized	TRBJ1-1	CATIGEQPTNTEAFF
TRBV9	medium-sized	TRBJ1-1	CASSSGTMNTEAFF
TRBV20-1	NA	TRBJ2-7	CSAYGQGSGSYEQYF
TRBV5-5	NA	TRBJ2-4	CASDPGGGDIQYF
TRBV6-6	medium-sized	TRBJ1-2	CASRGSGTGPDLDYGYTF
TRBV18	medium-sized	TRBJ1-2	CASSPAGGTGPYGYTF
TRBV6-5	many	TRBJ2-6	CATADRASGANVLTF
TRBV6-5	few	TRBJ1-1	CASSYSARGEAFF
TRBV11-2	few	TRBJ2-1	CASSADSPSGGVQYEQFF
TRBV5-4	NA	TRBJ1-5	CASSFRGGKNNQPQHF
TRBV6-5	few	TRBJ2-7	CASSYSRKQYF
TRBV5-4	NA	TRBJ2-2	CASSFRTGANTGELFF
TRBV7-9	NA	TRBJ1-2	CASSRWDDSAYGYTF
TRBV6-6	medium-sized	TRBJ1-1	CASRVSSGMLNTEAFF
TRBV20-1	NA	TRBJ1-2	CSARDRDGNGYTF
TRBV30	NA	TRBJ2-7	CAWSPSGGEQYF
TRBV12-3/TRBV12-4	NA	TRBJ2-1	CASNLSGVGDGNEQFF
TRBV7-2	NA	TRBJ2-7	CASSPRGTRLGEQYF
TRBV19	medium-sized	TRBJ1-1	CASAGGAVNTEAFF
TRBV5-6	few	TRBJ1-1	CASSRDALLLEAFF
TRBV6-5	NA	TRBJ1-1	CASSYSVRTLNTEAFF
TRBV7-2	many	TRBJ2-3	CASSQTWVRTDTQYF
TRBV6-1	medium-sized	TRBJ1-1	CASSENHRRLVAFF
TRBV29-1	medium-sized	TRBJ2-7	CSVEEGQRYEQYF
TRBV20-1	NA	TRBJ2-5	CSAYGAGAGETQYF
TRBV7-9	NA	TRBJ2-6	CASSPRTGFSGANVLTF
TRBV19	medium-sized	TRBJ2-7	CASSPSRRNEQYF
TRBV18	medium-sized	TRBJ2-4	CASSRESGKNIQYF
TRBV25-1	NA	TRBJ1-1	CASPFGGNTEAFF
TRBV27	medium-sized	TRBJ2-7	CASSFFRTETYEQYF
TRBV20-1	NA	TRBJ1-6	CSAKLDRNSPLHF
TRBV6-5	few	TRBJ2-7	CASSYSRKFSYEQYF
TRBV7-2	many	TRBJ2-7	CASSFRDTPAAYEQYF
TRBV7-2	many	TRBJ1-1	CASSFSINTEAFF